This entry is about one T cell receptor (beta chain). In the authors' workflow: It was from reference gene primer amplification that nucleated cell counts were estimated. The method was immunoSEQ multiplex PCR; TCRdb's version includes in-frame clones alone and lacks a portion of them. V and J calls and clone size are those listed in that table; D and trimming were worked out from the DNA. The sample has about 46,000 clones; around 80% are singletons. The data stem from a study of blood T cell repertoires in COVID-19. About the study: Whether acute or convalescent, the COVID-19 samples came from the United States, Italy and Spain. PBMCs, B-cell-depleted T cells, or T cells provided the cDNA or gDNA that made up the material.

This sequence was found in a man aged 55 to 69 with acute or convalescent COVID-19. Material for sequencing was peripheral blood.

CDR3 region: CASTSSWSSGEKLFF. The CDR3 DNA reads as TGTGCCAGCACCTCGTCGTGGTCGTCCGGTGAAAAACTGTTTTTT. The J gene is TRBJ1-4, the V gene TRBV27, with unresolved D. Trimming shortened V by 7 bases and J by 7 bases, and 19 bases separated the two germline ends. Germline V lookup: CDR1 MNHEY, CDR2 SMNVEV (reference sequence). The CDR3 extends over 15 amino acids.